One and the same sample provided the 31 T cell receptor beta chains below, sequenced in a study of chemoradiotherapy in HPV16-positive cancers. The table came from immunoSEQ multiplex PCR; TCRdb's copy has only in-frame clones and leaves some out. The data hold around 12,000 clones, with 70% to 85% observed a single time. Sampling took place from a patient who underwent chemoradiotherapy. These receptors all come from a human donor with HPV-associated anogenital cancer.

This clone has just a few counts. The J gene is TRBJ2-2, the V gene TRBV4-2, with 7 bases identical to TRBD1. The V and J ends lost 4 bases and 4 bases, in that order; junction bases with no gene match: 3. The CDR3 extends over 14 amino acids. Germline V gene lookup returns CDR1 LGHNA and CDR2 YNFKEQ. This CDR3 reads CASSRDRATGELFF. In DNA form, the CDR3 reads TGTGCCAGCAGCCGTGACAGGGCCACCGGGGAGCTGTTTTTT.

The V and J genes are TRBV5-8 and TRBJ2-5; D possibly uses TRBD1 or TRBD2 (6 bases each). Germline lookup yields CDR1 SGHTS and CDR2 YDEGEE. V was pared by 4 bases and J by 13 bases, with 14 bases between. The CDR3 sequence is 11 residues long. CDR3 sequence reads: CASSPGAPGYF. CDR3 DNA sequence: TGTGCCAGCAGCCCGGGGGCGCCCGGGTACTTC. The whole variable domain, filled in from reference TRBV5-8 and TRBJ2-5, reads EAGVTQSPTHLIKTRGQQATLRCSPISGHTSVYWYQQALGLGLQFLLWYDEGEERNRGNFPPRFSGRQFPNYSSELNVNALELEDSALYLCASSPGAPGYFGPGTRLLVL.

The chain carries TRBV27 and TRBJ2-7; D is possibly TRBD2 (7 bases). CDR3 length: 15 amino acids. Trimming stripped 6 bases from V and 3 bases from J, with 18 bases between. Germline CDR1 is MNHEY and CDR2 is SMNVEV (reference sequence). Written as DNA, the CDR3 is TGTGCCAGCAGCTCCTTGGGGGGGGCTGTCTACGAGCAGTACTTC. Amino acids: CASSSLGGAVYEQYF.

The gene calls are TRBV5-8 and TRBJ2-2; 7 bases map to TRBD1. Germline trimming cut 6 bases from V and 11 bases from J; bases unmatched to any gene: 13. Germline loops: CDR1 SGHTS, CDR2 YDEGEE. CDR3 size: 14 residues. CDR3 DNA sequence: TGTGCCAGCACCTCGACAGGGCTGAGGAGAGAGCTGTTTTTT. It translates to CASTSTGLRRELFF. The whole variable domain, remainder taken from reference TRBV5-8 and TRBJ2-2, is EAGVTQSPTHLIKTRGQQATLRCSPISGHTSVYWYQQALGLGLQFLLWYDEGEERNRGNFPPRFSGRQFPNYSSELNVNALELEDSALYLCASTSTGLRRELFFGEGSRLTVL.

The chain uses TRBV11-1 and TRBJ2-1, with TRBD2 matching over 9 bases. The V and J ends lost 5 bases and 2 bases, in that order; junction bases with no gene match: 10. In germline, CDR1 is SGHAT, CDR2 FQDESV (reference sequence). The CDR3 sequence is 17 residues long. CDR3 loop: CASSAYLAGVTYNEQFF. In nucleotides, the CDR3 is TGTGCCAGCAGCGCCTACTTAGCGGGGGTTACCTACAATGAGCAGTTCTTC.

The chain links TRBV4-3 to TRBJ1-1, with D uncertain. The V gene lost 4 bases and the J gene lost 0 bases, with 12 bases spanning the gap. Germline-derived CDR1 and CDR2 are LGHNA and YSLEER. The CDR3 is made up of 15 amino acids. This CDR3 reads CASSPQGGMNTEAFF. CDR3 bases: TGCGCCAGCAGCCCTCAAGGTGGAATGAACACTGAAGCTTTCTTT.

This chain joins TRBV27 and TRBJ1-4; D is perhaps TRBD1 (6 bases). The CDR3 totals 13 residues. The germline V and J ends were trimmed by 5 bases and 7 bases, with 11 bases remaining between them. Germline V lookup: CDR1 MNHEY, CDR2 SMNVEV (reference sequence). Here the CDR3 DNA reads TGTGCCAGCAGTCGTCAGGGGCCTGAAAAACTGTTTTTT. Translation gives CASSRQGPEKLFF.

The chain has TRBV6-1 and TRBJ1-4; possibly TRBD1 for D (5 bases). The CDR3 covers 13 residues. Germline assignment: CDR1 MNHNS and CDR2 SASEGT. V dropped 6 bases and J dropped 8 bases, with 13 bases sitting between them. DNA of the CDR3: TGTGCCAGCAGCCGTGGCGGGGGGGAAAAACTGTTTTTT. It yields the protein CASSRGGGEKLFF.

The V and J genes are TRBV7-9 and TRBJ2-1; 10 positions match TRBD1. The J segment lost 6 bases and the V segment lost 1 base, leaving 9 bases of the junction unmatched. The germline V gene encodes CDR1 SEHNR and CDR2 FQNEAQ (reference sequence). The CDR3 contains 17 residues. CDR3 residues: CASSLGMDRGARNEQFF. DNA for the CDR3: TGTGCCAGCAGCTTAGGGATGGACAGGGGGGCCCGCAATGAGCAGTTCTTC.

This clone was seen just once. V and J are TRBV9 and TRBJ1-1; a weak D match, TRBD1 (5 bases). CDR1 is SGDLS, CDR2 YYNGEE, per germline. The CDR3 extends over 12 amino acids. V lost 3 bases, J lost 3 bases, and 6 bases lay in between. The CDR3 reads CASSGGDTEAFF. DNA for the CDR3: TGTGCCAGCAGCGGAGGGGACACTGAAGCTTTCTTT.

The chain employs TRBV7-6 and TRBJ2-7; 8 bases match TRBD2. V dropped 5 bases and J dropped 4; count of bases not matched to a gene: 13. The CDR3 runs 16 residues. CDR1 is SGHVS and CDR2 is FNYEAQ in the germline V gene. CDR3 in DNA: TGTGCCAGCAGCCCAAGGGGCGGGGGGTATAATTACGAGCAGTACTTC. It yields the protein CASSPRGGGYNYEQYF.

This clone occurred a few times. This chain joins TRBV25-1 and TRBJ2-1, with 8 bases identical to TRBD2. V was pared by 10 bases and J by 6 bases, with 8 bases of the junction left unmatched. Germline V gene lookup returns CDR1 MGHDK and CDR2 SYGVNS. The CDR3 sequence is 13 residues long. The CDR3 protein is CATRGGPRNEQFF. As DNA, the CDR3 is TGTGCCACCCGGGGGGGTCCCCGCAATGAGCAGTTCTTC.

The chain is built from TRBV5-4 and TRBJ1-4; 7 bases fit TRBD1. Germline CDR1 reads SGHNT; CDR2 reads YYREEE (reference sequence). This CDR3 is built from 14 residues. Unmatched junction bases numbered 3, after V lost 5 bases and J lost 2 bases. CDR3 bases: TGTGCCAGCAGTGACAGGGTTACTAATGAAAAACTGTTTTTT. This codes for CASSDRVTNEKLFF.

The rearrangement links TRBV7-8 to TRBJ1-1, with 8 bases lining up with TRBD1. After removal of 1 base from V and 5 bases from J, the junction contained 3 bases not matched to a gene. Germline V gene sequence: CDR1 SGHVS, CDR2 FQNEAQ. The CDR3 runs to 14 residues. CDR3 in DNA: TGTGCCAGCAGCTTAGGGACAGGGTCGACTGAAGCTTTCTTT. This sequence encodes CASSLGTGSTEAFF. Filled out from reference TRBV7-8 and TRBJ1-1, the complete variable domain reads GAGVSQSPRYKVAKRGQDVALRCDPISGHVSLFWYQQALGQGPEFLTYFQNEAQLDKSGLPSDRFFAERPEGSVSTLKIQRTQQEDSAVYLCASSLGTGSTEAFFGQGTRLTVV.

The chain couples TRBV5-1 to TRBJ2-2; TRBD1 is a possible D gene (6 bases). The CDR3 runs 15 residues. Trimming shortened V by 0 bases and J by 5 bases, and 11 bases separated the two germline ends. From germline, CDR1 is SGHRS and CDR2 YFSETQ. The chain's CDR3 is CASSLEQGRTGELFF. In DNA, the CDR3 is TGCGCCAGCAGCTTGGAACAGGGTCGGACCGGGGAGCTGTTTTTT.

This clone was counted a few times. This chain joins TRBV29-1 and TRBJ2-7; D unclear. Germline V CDR1 and CDR2: SQVTM, ANQGSEA. The CDR3 has 10 residues. The germline V and J ends were trimmed by 5 bases and 6 bases, with 8 bases remaining between them. The CDR3 bases are TGCAGCGTTCTGGGCGGCGAGCAGTACTTC. It codes for CSVLGGEQYF.

This rearrangement joins TRBV4-2 to TRBJ1-4, with TRBD1 matching over 11 bases. Germline CDR1 reads LGHNA; CDR2 reads YNFKEQ. The J segment lost 6 bases and the V segment lost 3 bases, leaving 6 bases of the junction unmatched. This CDR3 has 16 amino acids. The CDR3 reads CASSQSRGQGDEKLFF. CDR3 bases: TGTGCCAGCAGCCAGAGCCGGGGACAGGGGGATGAAAAACTGTTTTTT.

This rearrangement joins TRBV7-9 to TRBJ2-7; D unclear. CDR1 is SEHNR and CDR2 is FQNEAQ in the germline V gene (reference sequence). Between the trimmed V and J ends, which lost 3 bases and 6 bases, there was a span of 6 bases. The CDR3 totals 11 residues. The CDR3 bases are TGTGCCAGCAGCTTTGGACCCGAGCAGTACTTC. This translates into CASSFGPEQYF.

This chain links TRBV5-5 with TRBJ2-7; tentative D call: TRBD1 (7 bases). V lost 2 bases and J lost 5, with 17 bases in between. Germline V gene sequence: CDR1 SGHKS, CDR2 YYEKEE (reference sequence). The CDR3 loop spans 15 amino acids. DNA of the CDR3: TGTGCCAGCAGCTTTCGAGACAGGGAGGTGGACGAGCAGTACTTC. This translates into CASSFRDREVDEQYF.

This clone has just one count. The chain uses TRBV6-5 and TRBJ1-1; tentatively, D is TRBD1 (5 bases). The CDR3 totals 14 residues. Germline assignment: CDR1 MNHEY and CDR2 SVGAGI. V lost 4 bases to trimming and J lost 3 bases, with 12 bases between them. The CDR3 region is CASSSAEGDTEAFF. Written as DNA, the CDR3 is TGTGCCAGCAGTTCTGCGGAAGGGGACACTGAAGCTTTCTTT.

The chain uses TRBV30 and TRBJ1-1; D is possibly TRBD1 (6 bases). Germline V CDR1 and CDR2: GTSNPN, SVGIG (reference sequence). Between the trimmed V and J ends, which lost 3 bases and 1 base, there was a span of 9 bases. The CDR3 covers 13 residues. The CDR3 DNA sequence: TGTGCCTGGAGCCAGGGGACGAACACTGAAGCTTTCTTT. Translation gives CAWSQGTNTEAFF. The entire variable domain, with the rest obtained from reference TRBV30 and TRBJ1-1, is as follows: SQTIHQWPATLVQPVGSPLSLECTVEGTSNPNLYWYRQAAGRGLQLLFYSVGIGQISSEVPQNLSASRPQDRQFILSSKKLLLSDSGFYLCAWSQGTNTEAFFGQGTRLTVV.

The chain joins TRBV5-4 to TRBJ2-7, with 9 bases identical to TRBD2. Germline V CDR1 and CDR2: SGHNT, YYREEE (reference sequence). Unmatched junction bases numbered 11, after V lost 3 bases and J lost 4 bases. The CDR3 contains 16 residues. The CDR3: CASSYSGGSRGYEQYF. Written as DNA, the CDR3 is TGTGCCAGCAGCTATAGCGGGGGCAGCCGGGGGTACGAGCAGTACTTC.

The chain recombines TRBV7-2 with TRBJ2-1; D is unclear. V lost 0 bases, J lost 6 bases, and 6 bases lay in between. The germline V gene has CDR1 SGHTA and CDR2 FQGNSA. This CDR3 has 13 amino acids. DNA for the CDR3: TGTGCCAGCAGCTTAGCGTCCGGCAATGAGCAGTTCTTC. This gives the protein CASSLASGNEQFF.

This sequence joins TRBV10-2 and TRBJ1-1; tentative D call: TRBD1 (5 bases). The germline gives CDR1 WSHSY, CDR2 SAAADI. The CDR3 consists of 14 residues. Trimming stripped 1 base from V and 6 bases from J, with 12 bases between. The CDR3 DNA is TGCGCCAGCAGTGAGTGGGGGACGATGGCTGAAGCTTTCTTT. Its translation is CASSEWGTMAEAFF.

This clone was seen a handful of times. The chain couples TRBV4-3 to TRBJ2-2; the D is unclear. Germline CDR1 and CDR2: LGHNA and YSLEER. This CDR3 is 14 amino acids long. Trimming took 0 bases from V and 5 from J, leaving 7 bases between them. CDR3 region: CASSQERVTGELFF. CDR3 sequence (DNA): TGCGCCAGCAGCCAAGAAAGGGTAACCGGGGAGCTGTTTTTT.

In this sample, this clone turned up once. V and J are TRBV19 and TRBJ2-3; D is perhaps TRBD1 or TRBD2 (6 bases each). Trimming pared 9 bases from V and 5 bases from J, leaving 18 bases between. The CDR3 runs to 14 residues. The germline V gene encodes CDR1 LNHDA and CDR2 SQIVND (reference sequence). CDR3: CASLQGGDLDTQYF. The CDR3 DNA sequence: TGTGCCAGCCTACAGGGAGGCGACCTAGATACGCAGTATTTT.

The chain couples TRBV6-4 to TRBJ1-2; the D gene is possibly TRBD1 (5 bases). Per the germline V gene, CDR1 is MRHNA and CDR2 is SNTAGT. There are 20 residues in the CDR3. With 5 bases removed from V and 0 bases from J, the gap between germline ends came to 28 bases. The CDR3 coding sequence is TGTGCCAGCAGTCGTACCCGGGCAGAAGGAGATGACAGATCTAACTATGGCTACACCTTC. It yields the protein CASSRTRAEGDDRSNYGYTF.

The chain employs TRBV29-1 and TRBJ2-5; D unresolved. Germline V gene sequence: CDR1 SQVTM, CDR2 ANQGSEA. The V and J ends lost 4 bases and 3 bases respectively, with 12 bases between them. This CDR3 has 13 residues. The chain's CDR3 is CSVALARKETQYF. The CDR3 DNA follows: TGCAGCGTTGCGTTGGCCAGGAAAGAGACCCAGTACTTC.

In this sample, this clone turned up a few times. The chain combines TRBV30 with TRBJ1-1; D is possibly TRBD1 (5 bases). V lost 2 bases and J 1 base, leaving 8 bases between the germline ends. CDR1 and CDR2 (germline): GTSNPN, SVGIG (reference sequence). The CDR3 spans 13 residues. CDR3 bases: TGTGCCTGGAGTCCAGGGCAGAACACTGAAGCTTTCTTT. It encodes CAWSPGQNTEAFF.

This clone has only one observation. This chain uses TRBV5-6 with TRBJ1-1; D not certain. Germline V gene lookup returns CDR1 SGHDT and CDR2 YYEEEE. Trimming removed 8 bases from V and 0 bases from J, with 8 bases in between. The length of the CDR3 is 12 residues. As DNA, the CDR3 is TGTGCCAGTAGTACATTGAACACTGAAGCTTTCTTT. Amino acids: CASSTLNTEAFF.

The chain carries TRBV4-3 and TRBJ1-2; D possibly corresponds to TRBD1 (5 bases). Germline values: CDR1 LGHNA, CDR2 YSLEER. Trimming took 1 base from V and 11 from J, leaving 14 bases between them. CDR3 size: 13 residues. Here the CDR3 reads CASSQGSTGVYTF. The CDR3 coding sequence is TGCGCCAGCAGCCAAGGGTCTACAGGAGTTTACACCTTC.